Shown below are 26 T cell receptor beta chains from a single sample sequenced in a study of shared clonotypes between healthy human individuals. Measured with immunoSEQ multiplex PCR; TCRdb has only the in-frame clones, and not every one. The profile shows 2,500,000 or so clones, about 92% of them singletons. Material: naive CD4+ T cells sorted from blood. Indicated subset: CD45RA+ positively selected. The receptors derive from a young man in good health.

This chain links TRBV12-5 with TRBJ1-6; D remains unclear. The CDR3 consists of 18 residues. Germline V CDR1 and CDR2: LGHNT, FRNRAP. Trimming cost V 0 bases and J 5 bases, with 17 bases left between them. The CDR3 reads CASGLVPGAEGHNSPLHF. In nucleotides, the CDR3 is TGTGCTAGTGGTTTGGTACCGGGAGCGGAGGGCCATAATTCACCCCTCCACTTT. The complete variable domain, with remaining parts taken from reference TRBV12-5 and TRBJ1-6, reads DARVTQTPRHKVTEMGQEVTMRCQPILGHNTVFWYRQTMMQGLELLAYFRNRAPLDDSGMPKDRFSAEMPDATLATLKIQPSEPRDSAVYFCASGLVPGAEGHNSPLHFGNGTRLTVT.

This chain joins TRBV5-4 and TRBJ2-3; D is tentatively TRBD1 or TRBD2 (5 bases each). Germline V gene lookup returns CDR1 SGHNT and CDR2 YYREEE (reference sequence). V dropped 4 bases and J dropped 0 bases, with 12 bases sitting between them. CDR3 length: 15 residues. In DNA form, the CDR3 reads TGTGCCAGCAGCCCTCGGGACGGAAGCACAGATACGCAGTATTTT. It codes for CASSPRDGSTDTQYF.

The CDR3 nucleotides read TGTGCCAGCAGCTTCCCGAGCGGGATAGGCGAGCAGTTCTTC. Translation: CASSFPSGIGEQFF. The genes are TRBV7-2 and TRBJ2-1; 7 positions agree with TRBD2. Germline CDR1 SGHTA, CDR2 FQGNSA. The trim removed 3 bases at V and 10 bases at J, leaving 9 bases unmatched. The length of the CDR3 is 14 residues.

This chain uses TRBV7-9 with TRBJ2-6, with D tentatively TRBD1 (7 bases). Germline CDR1 is SEHNR and CDR2 is FQNEAQ (reference sequence). The CDR3 length is 16 residues. V shed 5 bases and J shed 0 bases, with 11 bases lying between them. The CDR3 sequence: CASSRGTASGANVLTF. CDR3 nucleotide sequence: TGTGCCAGCAGCCGGGGGACAGCCTCTGGGGCCAACGTCCTGACTTTC. Filled out from reference TRBV7-9 and TRBJ2-6, the complete variable domain reads DTGVSQNPRHKITKRGQNVTFRCDPISEHNRLYWYRQTLGQGPEFLTYFQNEAQLEKSRLLSDRFSAERPKGSFSTLEIQRTEQGDSAMYLCASSRGTASGANVLTFGAGSRLTVL.

The chain is built from TRBV29-1 and TRBJ2-5, with 11 bases aligning to TRBD2. V was clipped by 4 bases and J by 7 bases; unmatched bases: 8. The CDR3 length is 14 residues. Germline loops: CDR1 SQVTM, CDR2 ANQGSEA. CDR3 in amino acids: CSVAKLAGDGTQYF. In nucleotides, the CDR3 is TGCAGCGTTGCAAAACTAGCGGGGGACGGGACCCAGTACTTC.

The chain employs TRBV5-4 and TRBJ2-1; either TRBD1 or TRBD2 may fit D (5 bases each). Per germline, CDR1 SGHNT and CDR2 YYREEE (reference sequence). The V end was cut by 0 bases, the J end by 7 bases, with 14 bases between. The CDR3 covers 15 residues. The CDR3 nucleotides read TGTGCCAGCAGCTTGGGCAGGGAGTCGGGGAATGAGCAGTTCTTC. Translating it yields CASSLGRESGNEQFF.

The chain joins TRBV5-6 to TRBJ2-7; D is perhaps TRBD2 (5 bases). CDR1 and CDR2 (germline): SGHDT, YYEEEE. The CDR3 extends over 14 amino acids. Between the trimmed V and J ends, which lost 0 bases and 6 bases, there was a span of 13 bases. The CDR3 protein is CASSLGHPEAEQYF. The DNA for the CDR3 is TGTGCCAGCAGCTTGGGACATCCGGAGGCCGAGCAGTACTTC.

V gene TRBV19 combines with J gene TRBJ1-5; D call uncertain. Trimming removed 2 bases at V and 7 bases at J, with 6 bases between. The CDR3 has 12 residues. Germline V lookup: CDR1 LNHDA, CDR2 SQIVND (reference sequence). CDR3 loop: CASSIKAQPQHF. CDR3 coding DNA: TGTGCCAGTAGTATAAAGGCCCAGCCCCAGCATTTT.

This clone has just a few counts. This chain connects TRBV18 to TRBJ1-6; weak D call: TRBD1 (5 bases). The V gene's germline CDR1 is KGHSH and CDR2 LQKENI. The CDR3 covers 14 residues. V lost 8 bases to trimming and J lost 12 bases, with 20 bases between them. Written as DNA, the CDR3 is TGTGCCAGCCGCTCCGAAGCGGGGGTTGAACCCCTCCACTTT. Protein product: CASRSEAGVEPLHF.

This clone was found a few times. The gene calls are TRBV28 and TRBJ1-6, with TRBD1 matching over 8 bases. Germline CDR1 is MDHEN and CDR2 is SYDVKM. Trimming removed 5 bases from V and 7 bases from J; junction bases left unmatched: 7. This CDR3 is 15 amino acids long. This chain's CDR3 is CASSAGGIRNSPLHF. In DNA form, the CDR3 reads TGTGCCAGCAGTGCAGGGGGCATTCGCAATTCACCCCTCCACTTT.

This clone turned up a few times. The sample holds other DNA sequences that translate to the same CDR3. The V and J genes are TRBV6-1 and TRBJ1-1, with TRBD1 as a possible D gene (5 bases). CDR1 MNHNS and CDR2 SASEGT come from the germline V gene. V lost 2 bases to trimming and J lost 4 bases, with 11 bases between them. CDR3 length equals 14 residues. CDR3 DNA sequence: TGTGCCAGCAGTGAACAGGGAGCGGGCACTGAAGCTTTCTTT. Amino acids: CASSEQGAGTEAFF.

This sequence joins TRBV25-1 and TRBJ1-2; D is possibly TRBD1 (5 bases). The CDR3 spans 15 residues. Germline V gene sequence: CDR1 MGHDK, CDR2 SYGVNS. V gave up 2 bases and J gave up 7 bases, with 17 bases separating them. The CDR3 loop reads CASSESGALGFGYTF. The CDR3 coding sequence is TGTGCCAGCAGTGAAAGCGGGGCGCTTGGCTTTGGCTACACCTTC.

V and J are TRBV7-2 and TRBJ1-4; D is unclear. The germline V gene has CDR1 SGHTA and CDR2 FQGNSA. The CDR3 has 15 amino acids. Trimming left V 3 bases short and J 7 bases short, with 15 bases between. Here the CDR3 DNA reads TGTGCCAGCAGCTTGTTCGCAGCCGGTGGTGAAAAACTGTTTTTT. Translated, it gives CASSLFAAGGEKLFF.

In its sample, this clone was seen once. The chain carries TRBV11-3 and TRBJ1-1; TRBD1 is a possible D gene (6 bases). The CDR3 has 15 amino acids. Germline V gene sequence: CDR1 SGHNT, CDR2 YENEEA. Trimming cost V 1 base and J 0 bases, with 9 bases left between them. The CDR3 reads CASSLGGDMNTEAFF. CDR3 DNA: TGTGCCAGCAGCTTAGGGGGGGACATGAACACTGAAGCTTTCTTT.

The V call is TRBV28, the J call TRBJ2-7; 7 bases fit TRBD1. Germline V lookup: CDR1 MDHEN, CDR2 SYDVKM. After removal of 6 bases from V and 2 bases from J, the junction contained 10 bases not matched to a gene. This CDR3 has 15 amino acids. The CDR3 region has the DNA TGTGCCAGCAGCCTTACGGGACAGTGGACCTACGAGCAGTACTTC. Its protein product is CASSLTGQWTYEQYF.

This CDR3 is CASSSLGAGFDGYTF. The CDR3 nucleotides are TGTGCCAGCAGCTCACTCGGGGCAGGGTTTGATGGCTACACCTTC. The chain has TRBV5-4 and TRBJ1-2; TRBD1 might be the D (5 bases). There are 15 residues in the CDR3. Trimming left V 3 bases short and J 6 bases short, with 18 bases between. The germline V gene has CDR1 SGHNT and CDR2 YYREEE (reference sequence).

This clone came up a few times. The chain recombines TRBV30 with TRBJ1-5, with a weak D call TRBD1 (5 bases). Germline V gene lookup returns CDR1 GTSNPN and CDR2 SVGIG (reference sequence). This CDR3 contains 13 residues. V was shortened by 2 bases and J by 7 bases, with 12 bases between the two germline ends. The CDR3 sequence is CAWSPNGAQPQHF. The CDR3 bases are TGTGCCTGGAGTCCAAATGGGGCACAGCCCCAGCATTTT.

The chain joins TRBV19 to TRBJ2-4, with 9 bases lining up with TRBD2. Unmatched junction bases numbered 7, after V lost 3 bases and J lost 7 bases. This CDR3 has 15 amino acids. The germline V gene encodes CDR1 LNHDA and CDR2 SQIVND (reference sequence). The CDR3 region has the DNA TGTGCCAGTAGTATGGTTGCGGGAGGGCAGAACATTCAGTACTTC. It is translated as CASSMVAGGQNIQYF.

The V and J genes are TRBV19 and TRBJ1-5; possible D gene TRBD1, 6 bases. This CDR3 has 16 residues. Trimming pared 5 bases from V and 2 bases from J, leaving 16 bases between. Germline assignment: CDR1 LNHDA and CDR2 SQIVND (reference sequence). The CDR3 sequence: CASSSGQGWGNQPQHF. CDR3 DNA sequence: TGTGCCAGTAGTTCCGGGCAGGGGTGGGGCAATCAGCCCCAGCATTTT.

In this sample, this clone turned up once. The rearrangement uses TRBV18 and TRBJ2-3; D is perhaps TRBD1 or TRBD2 (5 bases each). Germline CDR1 reads KGHSH; CDR2 reads LQKENI. The CDR3 consists of 15 residues. The V gene lost 4 bases and the J gene lost 0 bases, with 11 bases spanning the gap. The CDR3 is CASSLTGPSTDTQYF. The CDR3 DNA sequence: TGTGCCAGCTCACTGACGGGACCTAGCACAGATACGCAGTATTTT.

Details on this clone: Other DNA sequences of this sample code for an identical CDR3. Written as DNA, the CDR3 is TGTGCCAGCTCACCACCGGGTGTTTCGGGTTCACCCCTCCACTTT. Its protein product is CASSPPGVSGSPLHF. The chain joins TRBV18 to TRBJ1-6; D not certain. CDR3 length: 15 amino acids. The V and J ends lost 0 bases and 9 bases respectively, with 12 bases between them. The V gene's germline CDR1 is KGHSH and CDR2 LQKENI.

In its sample, this clone was seen a few times. This chain joins TRBV10-2 and TRBJ1-1, with 8 nucleotides matching TRBD1. CDR1 is WSHSY and CDR2 is SAAADI in the germline V gene. CDR3 size: 14 residues. The trim removed 6 bases at V and 1 base at J, leaving 4 bases unmatched. In nucleotides, the CDR3 is TGCGCCAGCAGCCTCGGGACAGGGAACACTGAAGCTTTCTTT. It specifies CASSLGTGNTEAFF.

This chain uses TRBV4-1 with TRBJ2-1; TRBD2 aligns across 9 bases. The CDR3 totals 18 residues. The J segment lost 7 bases and the V segment lost 0 bases, leaving 13 bases of the junction unmatched. CDR1 is MGHRA and CDR2 is YSYEKL in the germline V gene. The CDR3 DNA reads TGCGCCAGCAGCCAAGATGGGATACAGACTAGCGGCCTAAATGAGCAGTTCTTC. It specifies CASSQDGIQTSGLNEQFF.

V and J are TRBV4-1 and TRBJ2-1; TRBD1 aligns across 8 bases. Germline loops: CDR1 MGHRA, CDR2 YSYEKL. Germline trimming cut 4 bases from V and 9 bases from J; bases unmatched to any gene: 11. The CDR3 spans 15 residues. The CDR3 sequence is CASSLTETGVGEQFF. In DNA form, the CDR3 reads TGCGCCAGCAGCCTAACAGAGACAGGGGTAGGTGAGCAGTTCTTC.

The J gene is TRBJ1-6, the V gene TRBV10-3, with D possibly being TRBD1 (6 bases). Germline loops: CDR1 ENHRY, CDR2 SYGVKD. This CDR3 has 15 amino acids. Between the trimmed V and J ends, which lost 10 bases and 0 bases, there was a span of 13 bases. CDR3 region: CASTGRSSYNSPLHF. The CDR3 DNA reads as TGTGCCAGCACAGGGAGGAGCTCCTATAATTCACCCCTCCACTTT.

The rearrangement uses TRBV18 and TRBJ2-7; TRBD1 is a possible D gene (6 bases). V gave up 3 bases and J gave up 4 bases, with 16 bases separating them. The CDR3 has 15 amino acids. Per the germline V gene, CDR1 is KGHSH and CDR2 is LQKENI. CDR3 sequence: CASSPGWTERYEQYF. DNA of the CDR3: TGTGCCAGCTCACCCGGGTGGACAGAGAGGTACGAGCAGTACTTC.